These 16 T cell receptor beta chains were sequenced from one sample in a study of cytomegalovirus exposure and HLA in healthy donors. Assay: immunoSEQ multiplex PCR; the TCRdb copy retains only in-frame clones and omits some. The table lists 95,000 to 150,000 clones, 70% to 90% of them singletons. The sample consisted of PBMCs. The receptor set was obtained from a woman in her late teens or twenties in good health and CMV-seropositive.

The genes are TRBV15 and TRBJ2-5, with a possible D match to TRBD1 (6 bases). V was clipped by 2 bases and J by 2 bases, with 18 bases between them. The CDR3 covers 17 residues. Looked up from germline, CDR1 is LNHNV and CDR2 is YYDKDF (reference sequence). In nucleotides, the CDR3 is TGTGCCACCAGCAGACCCCAAAGAGTGGACAGTCAAGAGACCCAGTACTTC. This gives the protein CATSRPQRVDSQETQYF.

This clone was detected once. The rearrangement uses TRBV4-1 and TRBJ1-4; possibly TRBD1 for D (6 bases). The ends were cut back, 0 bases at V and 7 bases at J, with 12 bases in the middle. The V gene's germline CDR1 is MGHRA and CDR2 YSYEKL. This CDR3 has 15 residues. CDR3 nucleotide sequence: TGCGCCAGCAGCCAAGACCCAGGGGTCGGTGAAAAACTGTTTTTT. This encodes CASSQDPGVGEKLFF.

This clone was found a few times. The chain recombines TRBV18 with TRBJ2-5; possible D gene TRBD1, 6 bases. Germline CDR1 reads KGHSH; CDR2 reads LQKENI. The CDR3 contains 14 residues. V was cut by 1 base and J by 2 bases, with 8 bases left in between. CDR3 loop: CASSPQGDQETQYF. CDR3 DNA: TGTGCCAGCTCACCACAGGGGGATCAAGAGACCCAGTACTTC.

The CDR3, as DNA: TGTGCCAGCTCACCAGGGCAAGATTATGGCTACACCTTC. Its protein product is CASSPGQDYGYTF. The rearrangement joins TRBV18 to TRBJ1-2; D unresolved. The germline CDR1 and CDR2 sequences are KGHSH and LQKENI. The CDR3 has 13 amino acids. Trimming took 2 bases from V and 5 from J, leaving 9 bases between them. Together with reference TRBV18 and TRBJ1-2, the CDR3 gives the full variable domain: NAGVMQNPRHLVRRRGQEARLRCSPMKGHSHVYWYRQLPEEGLKFMVYLQKENIIDESGMPKERFSAEFPKEGPSILRIQQVVRGDSAAYFCASSPGQDYGYTFGSGTRLTVV.

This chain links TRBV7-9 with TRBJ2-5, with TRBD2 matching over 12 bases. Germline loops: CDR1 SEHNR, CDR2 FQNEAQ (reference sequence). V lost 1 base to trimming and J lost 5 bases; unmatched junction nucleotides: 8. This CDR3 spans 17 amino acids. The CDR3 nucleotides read TGTGCCAGCAGCTTAGGGACTAGCGGGAACAGCATGGAGACCCAGTACTTC. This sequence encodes CASSLGTSGNSMETQYF.

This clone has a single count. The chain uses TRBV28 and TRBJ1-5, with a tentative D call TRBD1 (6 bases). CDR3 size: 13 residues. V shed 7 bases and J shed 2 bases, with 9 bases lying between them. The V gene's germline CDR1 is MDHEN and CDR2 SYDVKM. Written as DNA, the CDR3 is TGTGCCAGCAATGAGGGGGGCAATCAGCCCCAGCATTTT. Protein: CASNEGGNQPQHF.

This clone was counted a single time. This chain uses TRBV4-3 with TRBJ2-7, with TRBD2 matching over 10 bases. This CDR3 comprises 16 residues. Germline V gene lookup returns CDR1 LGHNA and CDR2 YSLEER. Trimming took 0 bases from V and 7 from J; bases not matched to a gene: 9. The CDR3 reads CASSQDVVAGGREQYF. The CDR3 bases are TGCGCCAGCAGCCAAGATGTGGTAGCGGGAGGCCGGGAGCAGTACTTC.

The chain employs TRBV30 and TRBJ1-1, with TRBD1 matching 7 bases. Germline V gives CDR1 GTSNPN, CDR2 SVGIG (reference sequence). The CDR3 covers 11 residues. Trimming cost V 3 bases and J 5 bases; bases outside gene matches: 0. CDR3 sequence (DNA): TGTGCCTGGAGCAGGGGGACTGAAGCTTTCTTT. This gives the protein CAWSRGTEAFF.

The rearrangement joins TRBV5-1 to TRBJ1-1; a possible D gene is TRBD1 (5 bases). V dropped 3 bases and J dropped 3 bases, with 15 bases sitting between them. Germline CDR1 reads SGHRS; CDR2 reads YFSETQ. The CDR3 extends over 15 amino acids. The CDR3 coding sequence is TGCGCCAGCAGCTGGGGGGGAGGGGATGACACTGAAGCTTTCTTT. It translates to CASSWGGGDDTEAFF.

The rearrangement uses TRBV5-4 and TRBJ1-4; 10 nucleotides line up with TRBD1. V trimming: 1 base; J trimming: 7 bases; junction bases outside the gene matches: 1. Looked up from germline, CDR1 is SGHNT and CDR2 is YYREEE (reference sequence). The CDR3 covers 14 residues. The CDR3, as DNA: TGTGCCAGCAGCTTGCGGGACAGGGGTGAAAAACTGTTTTTT. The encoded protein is CASSLRDRGEKLFF. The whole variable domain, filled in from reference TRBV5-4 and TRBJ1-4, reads ETGVTQSPTHLIKTRGQQVTLRCSSQSGHNTVSWYQQALGQGPQFIFQYYREEENGRGNFPPRFSGLQFPNYSSELNVNALELDDSALYLCASSLRDRGEKLFFGSGTQLSVL.

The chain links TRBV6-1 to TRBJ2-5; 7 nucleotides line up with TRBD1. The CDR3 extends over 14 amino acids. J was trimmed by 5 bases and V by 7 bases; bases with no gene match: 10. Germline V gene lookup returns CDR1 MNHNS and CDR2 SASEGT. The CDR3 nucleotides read TGTGCCAGCAAAACCGACAGGGATCATGAGACCCAGTACTTC. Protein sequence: CASKTDRDHETQYF.

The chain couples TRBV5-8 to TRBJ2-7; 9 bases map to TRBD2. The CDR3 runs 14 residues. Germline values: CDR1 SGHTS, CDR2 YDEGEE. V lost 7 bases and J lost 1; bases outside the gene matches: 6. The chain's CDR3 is CASALLAGSYEQYF. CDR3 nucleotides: TGTGCCAGCGCCCTTCTAGCGGGATCCTACGAGCAGTACTTC.

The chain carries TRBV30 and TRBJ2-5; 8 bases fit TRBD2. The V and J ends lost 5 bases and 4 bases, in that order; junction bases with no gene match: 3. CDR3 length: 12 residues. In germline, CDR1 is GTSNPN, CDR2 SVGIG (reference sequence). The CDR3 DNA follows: TGTGCCTGGGAAAGCGGGAGAGAGACCCAGTACTTC. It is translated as CAWESGRETQYF.

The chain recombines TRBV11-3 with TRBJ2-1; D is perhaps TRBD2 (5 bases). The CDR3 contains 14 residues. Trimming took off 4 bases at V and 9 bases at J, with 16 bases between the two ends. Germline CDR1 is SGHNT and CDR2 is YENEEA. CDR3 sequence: CASSSQLETTEQFF. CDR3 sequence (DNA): TGTGCCAGCAGCTCCCAACTAGAGACAACTGAGCAGTTCTTC.

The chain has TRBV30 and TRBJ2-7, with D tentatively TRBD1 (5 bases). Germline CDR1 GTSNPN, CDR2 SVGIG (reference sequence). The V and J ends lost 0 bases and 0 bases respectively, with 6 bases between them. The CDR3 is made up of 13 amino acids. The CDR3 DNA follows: TGTGCCTGGAGTGTACAGGACTCCTACGAGCAGTACTTC. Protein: CAWSVQDSYEQYF.

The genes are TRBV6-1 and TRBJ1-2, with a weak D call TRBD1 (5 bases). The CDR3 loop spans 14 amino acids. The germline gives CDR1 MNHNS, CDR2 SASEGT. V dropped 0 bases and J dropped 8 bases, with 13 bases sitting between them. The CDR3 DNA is TGTGCCAGCAGTGAAGCGCCAGGGTCTACGGGCTACACCTTC. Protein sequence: CASSEAPGSTGYTF.